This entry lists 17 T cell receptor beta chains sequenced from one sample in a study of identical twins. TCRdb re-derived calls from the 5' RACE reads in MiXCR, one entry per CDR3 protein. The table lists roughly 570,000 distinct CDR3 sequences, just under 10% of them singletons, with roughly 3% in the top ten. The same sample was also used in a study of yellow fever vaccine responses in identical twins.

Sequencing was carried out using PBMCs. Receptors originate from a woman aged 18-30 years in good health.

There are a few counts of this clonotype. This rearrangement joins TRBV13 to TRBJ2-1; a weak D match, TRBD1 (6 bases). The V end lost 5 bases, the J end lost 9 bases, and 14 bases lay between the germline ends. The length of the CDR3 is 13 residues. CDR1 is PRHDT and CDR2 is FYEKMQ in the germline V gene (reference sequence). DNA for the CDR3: TGTGCCAGCAGCCCAAAGGACAGCCTTGAGCAGTTCTTC. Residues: CASSPKDSLEQFF.

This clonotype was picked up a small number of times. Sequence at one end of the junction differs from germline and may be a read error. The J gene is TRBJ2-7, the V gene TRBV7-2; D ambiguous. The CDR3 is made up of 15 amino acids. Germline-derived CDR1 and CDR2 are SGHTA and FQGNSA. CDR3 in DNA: TGTGCCAGCAGCTTAGGGGCTGAGCTGGTCTACGTGCAGTACTTC. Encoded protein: CASSLGAELVYVQYF. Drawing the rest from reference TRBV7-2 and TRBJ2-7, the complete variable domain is GAGVSQSPSNKVTEKGKDVELRCDPISGHTALYWYRQSLGQGLEFLIYFQGNSAPDKSGLPSDRFSAERTGGSVSTLTIQRTQQEDSAVYLCASSLGAELVYVQYFGPGTRLTVT.

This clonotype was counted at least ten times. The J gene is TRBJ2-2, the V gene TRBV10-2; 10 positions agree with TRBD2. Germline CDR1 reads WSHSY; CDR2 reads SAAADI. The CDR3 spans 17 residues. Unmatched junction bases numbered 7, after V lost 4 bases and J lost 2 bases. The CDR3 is CASSAKRLAGNTGELFF. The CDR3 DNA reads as TGCGCCAGCAGTGCTAAAAGACTAGCGGGTAACACCGGGGAGCTGTTTTTT.

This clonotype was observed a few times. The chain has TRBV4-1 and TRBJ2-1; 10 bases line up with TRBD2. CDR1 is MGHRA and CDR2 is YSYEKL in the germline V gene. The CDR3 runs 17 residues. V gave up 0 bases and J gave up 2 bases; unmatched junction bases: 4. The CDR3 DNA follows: TGCGCCAGCAGCCAAGATACACTAGCGGGACCCTACAATGAGCAGTTCTTC. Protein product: CASSQDTLAGPYNEQFF.

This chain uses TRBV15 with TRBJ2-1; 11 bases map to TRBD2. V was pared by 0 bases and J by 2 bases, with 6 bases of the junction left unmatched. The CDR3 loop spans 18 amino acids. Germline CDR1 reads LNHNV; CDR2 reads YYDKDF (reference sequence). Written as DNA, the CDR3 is TGTGCCACCAGCAGAGACCCCGGGACTAGCGGAACCTACAATGAGCAGTTCTTC. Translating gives CATSRDPGTSGTYNEQFF.

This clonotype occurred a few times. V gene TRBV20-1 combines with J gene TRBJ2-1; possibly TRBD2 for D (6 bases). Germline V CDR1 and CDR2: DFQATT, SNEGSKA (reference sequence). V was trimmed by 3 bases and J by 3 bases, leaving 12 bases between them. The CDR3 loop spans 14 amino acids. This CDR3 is CSASGGTGYNEQFF. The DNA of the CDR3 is TGCAGTGCTAGTGGTGGGACTGGCTACAATGAGCAGTTCTTC.

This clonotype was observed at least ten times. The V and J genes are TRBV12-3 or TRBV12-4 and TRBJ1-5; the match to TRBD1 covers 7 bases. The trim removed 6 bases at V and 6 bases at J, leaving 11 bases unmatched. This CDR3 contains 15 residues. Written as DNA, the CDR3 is TGTGCCAGCAGGGGACAGCCCTCCGGGATTCAGCCCCAGCATTTT. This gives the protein CASRGQPSGIQPQHF.

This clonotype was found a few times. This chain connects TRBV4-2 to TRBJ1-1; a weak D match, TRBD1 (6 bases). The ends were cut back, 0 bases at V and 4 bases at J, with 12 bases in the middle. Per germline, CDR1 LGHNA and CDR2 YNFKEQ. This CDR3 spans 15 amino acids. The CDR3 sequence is CASSQDGGGGTEAFF. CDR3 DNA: TGTGCCAGCAGCCAAGATGGGGGAGGGGGCACTGAAGCTTTCTTT.

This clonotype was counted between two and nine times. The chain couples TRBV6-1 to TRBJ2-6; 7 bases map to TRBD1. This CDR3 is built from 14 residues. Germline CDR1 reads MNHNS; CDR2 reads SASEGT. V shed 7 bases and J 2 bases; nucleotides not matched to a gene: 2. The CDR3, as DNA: TGTGCCAGCAAGGGGGCCGCTGGGGCCAACGTCCTGACTTTC. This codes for CASKGAAGANVLTF.

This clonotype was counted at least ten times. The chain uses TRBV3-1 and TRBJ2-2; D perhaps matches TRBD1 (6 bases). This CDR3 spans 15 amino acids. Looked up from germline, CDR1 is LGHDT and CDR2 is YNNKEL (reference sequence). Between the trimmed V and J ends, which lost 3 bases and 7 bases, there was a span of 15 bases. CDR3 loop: CASSHFHRVDGELFF. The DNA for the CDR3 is TGTGCCAGCAGCCATTTTCACAGGGTCGACGGGGAGCTGTTTTTT. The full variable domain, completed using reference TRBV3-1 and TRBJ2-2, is DTAVSQTPKYLVTQMGNDKSIKCEQNLGHDTMYWYKQDSKKFLKIMFSYNNKELIINETVPNRFSPKSPDKAHLNLHINSLELGDSAVYFCASSHFHRVDGELFFGEGSRLTVL.

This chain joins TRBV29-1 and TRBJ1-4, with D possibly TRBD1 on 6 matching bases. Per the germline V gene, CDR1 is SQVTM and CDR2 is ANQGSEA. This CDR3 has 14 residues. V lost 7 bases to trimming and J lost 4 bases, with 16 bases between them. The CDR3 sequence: CSASPGTNNEKLFF. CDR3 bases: TGCAGCGCCAGCCCCGGGACAAATAATGAAAAACTGTTTTTT. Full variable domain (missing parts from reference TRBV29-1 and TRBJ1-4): SAVISQKPSRDICQRGTSLTIQCQVDSQVTMMFWYRQQPGQSLTLIATANQGSEATYESGFVIDKFPISRPNLTFSTLTVSNMSPEDSSIYLCSASPGTNNEKLFFGSGTQLSVL.

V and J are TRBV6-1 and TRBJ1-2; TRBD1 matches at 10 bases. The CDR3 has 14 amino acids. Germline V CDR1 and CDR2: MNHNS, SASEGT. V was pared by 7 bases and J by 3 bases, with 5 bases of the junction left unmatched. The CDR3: CASTRTGGHYGYTF. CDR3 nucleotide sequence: TGTGCCAGCACCAGGACAGGGGGACACTATGGCTACACCTTC.

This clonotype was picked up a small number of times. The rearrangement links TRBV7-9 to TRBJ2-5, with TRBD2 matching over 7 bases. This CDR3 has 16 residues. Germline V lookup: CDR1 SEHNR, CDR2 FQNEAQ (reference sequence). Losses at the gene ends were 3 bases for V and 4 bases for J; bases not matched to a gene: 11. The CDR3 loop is CASSLALASMGETQYF. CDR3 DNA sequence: TGTGCCAGCAGCTTGGCACTAGCGTCGATGGGAGAGACCCAGTACTTC.

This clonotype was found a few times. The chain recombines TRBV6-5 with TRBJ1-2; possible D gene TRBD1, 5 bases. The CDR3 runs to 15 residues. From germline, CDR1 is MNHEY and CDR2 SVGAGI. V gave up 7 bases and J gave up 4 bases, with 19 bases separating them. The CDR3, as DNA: TGTGCCAGCACGTTAATGGTCAGGGCCAGCTATGGCTACACCTTC. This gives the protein CASTLMVRASYGYTF.

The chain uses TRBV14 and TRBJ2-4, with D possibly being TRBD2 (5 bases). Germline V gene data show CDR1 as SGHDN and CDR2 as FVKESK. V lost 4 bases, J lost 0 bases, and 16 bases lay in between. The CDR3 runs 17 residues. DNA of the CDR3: TGTGCCAGCAGCCCCCTCGGGGATGGACTAGCCAAAAACATTCAGTACTTC. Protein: CASSPLGDGLAKNIQYF.

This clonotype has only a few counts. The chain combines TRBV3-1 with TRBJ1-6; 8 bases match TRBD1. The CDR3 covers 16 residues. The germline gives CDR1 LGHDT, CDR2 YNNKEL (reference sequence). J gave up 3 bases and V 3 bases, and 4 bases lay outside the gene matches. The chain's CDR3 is CASSHHRGIYNSPLHF. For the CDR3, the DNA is TGTGCCAGCAGCCACCACAGGGGGATCTATAATTCACCCCTCCACTTT.

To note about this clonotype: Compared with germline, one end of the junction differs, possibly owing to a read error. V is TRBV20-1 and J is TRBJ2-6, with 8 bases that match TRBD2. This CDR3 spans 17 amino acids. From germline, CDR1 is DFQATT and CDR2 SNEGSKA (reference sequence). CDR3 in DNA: TGCTGTGCTAGGCAGCGCGGGGGGATCTCTGGGGCCAACGTCCTGACTTTC. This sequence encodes CCARQRGGISGANVLTF.